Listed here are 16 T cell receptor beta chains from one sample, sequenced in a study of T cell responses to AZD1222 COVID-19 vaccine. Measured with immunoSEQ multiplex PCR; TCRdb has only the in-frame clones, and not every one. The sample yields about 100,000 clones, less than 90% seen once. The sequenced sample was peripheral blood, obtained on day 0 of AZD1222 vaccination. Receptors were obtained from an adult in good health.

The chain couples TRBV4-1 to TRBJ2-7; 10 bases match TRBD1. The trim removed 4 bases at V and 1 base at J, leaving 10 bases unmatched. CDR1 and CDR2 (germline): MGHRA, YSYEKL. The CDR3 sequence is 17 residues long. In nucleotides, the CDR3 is TGCGCCAGCAGCCGAGTGAGGACAGGGGGTTCGTCCTACGAGCAGTACTTC. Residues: CASSRVRTGGSSYEQYF.

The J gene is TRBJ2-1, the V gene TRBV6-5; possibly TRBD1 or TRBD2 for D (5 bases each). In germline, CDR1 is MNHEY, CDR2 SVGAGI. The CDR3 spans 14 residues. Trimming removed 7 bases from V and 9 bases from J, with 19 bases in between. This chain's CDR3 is CASTGANERGEQFF. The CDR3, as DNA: TGTGCCAGCACCGGGGCAAATGAGCGAGGTGAGCAGTTCTTC.

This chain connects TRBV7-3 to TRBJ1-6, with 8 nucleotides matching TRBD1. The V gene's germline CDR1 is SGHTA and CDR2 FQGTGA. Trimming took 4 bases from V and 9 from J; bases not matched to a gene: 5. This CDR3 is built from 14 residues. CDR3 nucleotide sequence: TGTGCCAGCAGCTCGGGACAGGCAGCTTCACCCCTCCACTTT. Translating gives CASSSGQAASPLHF.

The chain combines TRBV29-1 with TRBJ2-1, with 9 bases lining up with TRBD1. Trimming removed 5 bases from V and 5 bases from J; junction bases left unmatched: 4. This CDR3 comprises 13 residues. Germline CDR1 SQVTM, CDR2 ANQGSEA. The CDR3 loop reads CSVQDRGNNEQFF. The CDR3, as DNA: TGCAGCGTTCAGGACAGGGGTAACAATGAGCAGTTCTTC.

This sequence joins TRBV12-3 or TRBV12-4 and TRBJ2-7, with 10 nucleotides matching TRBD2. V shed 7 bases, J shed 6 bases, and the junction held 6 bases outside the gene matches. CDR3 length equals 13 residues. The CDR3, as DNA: TGTGCCAGCAAAGGTAGCGGGGGGTCCGAGCAGTACTTC. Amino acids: CASKGSGGSEQYF.

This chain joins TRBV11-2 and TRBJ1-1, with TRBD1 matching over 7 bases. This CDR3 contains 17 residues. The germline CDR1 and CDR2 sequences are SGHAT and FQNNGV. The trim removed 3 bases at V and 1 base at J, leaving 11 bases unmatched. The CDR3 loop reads CASSFGQGGYGNTEAFF. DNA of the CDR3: TGTGCCAGCAGCTTCGGGCAGGGGGGTTATGGGAACACTGAAGCTTTCTTT.

Here the CDR3 reads CASRLAGGPRETQYF. The CDR3 DNA sequence: TGTGCCAGTAGGCTCGCGGGAGGGCCGCGAGAGACCCAGTACTTC. The genes are TRBV19 and TRBJ2-5; TRBD2 aligns across 9 bases. The CDR3 totals 15 residues. V gave up 6 bases and J gave up 4 bases; unmatched junction bases: 9. Germline V gene sequence: CDR1 LNHDA, CDR2 SQIVND (reference sequence).

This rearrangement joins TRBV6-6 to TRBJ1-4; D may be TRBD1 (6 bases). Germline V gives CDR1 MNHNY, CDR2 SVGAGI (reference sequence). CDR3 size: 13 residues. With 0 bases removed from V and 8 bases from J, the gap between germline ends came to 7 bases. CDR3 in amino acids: CASSYSQGEKLFF. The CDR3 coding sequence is TGTGCCAGCAGTTACTCACAGGGAGAAAAACTGTTTTTT.

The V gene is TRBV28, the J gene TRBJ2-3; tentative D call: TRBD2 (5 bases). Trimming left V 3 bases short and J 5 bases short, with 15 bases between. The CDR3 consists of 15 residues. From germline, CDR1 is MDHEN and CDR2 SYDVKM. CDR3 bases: TGTGCCAGCAGTTTTGTGGGAGACTCAGGAGATACGCAGTATTTT. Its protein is CASSFVGDSGDTQYF.

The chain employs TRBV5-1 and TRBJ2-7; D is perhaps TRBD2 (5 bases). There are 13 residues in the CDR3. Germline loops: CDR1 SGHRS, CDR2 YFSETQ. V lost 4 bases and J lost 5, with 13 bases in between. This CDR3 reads CASSGGRPDEQYF. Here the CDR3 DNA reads TGCGCCAGCAGCGGAGGACGCCCGGACGAGCAGTACTTC.

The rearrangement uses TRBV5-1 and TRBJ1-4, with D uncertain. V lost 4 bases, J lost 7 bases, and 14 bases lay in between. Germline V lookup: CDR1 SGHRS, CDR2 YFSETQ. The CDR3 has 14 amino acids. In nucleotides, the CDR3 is TGCGCCAGCAGCCCCGTTCCCCGGGGTGAAAAACTGTTTTTT. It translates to CASSPVPRGEKLFF. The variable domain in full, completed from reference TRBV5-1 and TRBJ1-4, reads KAGVTQTPRYLIKTRGQQVTLSCSPISGHRSVSWYQQTPGQGLQFLFEYFSETQRNKGNFPGRFSGRQFSNSRSEMNVSTLELGDSALYLCASSPVPRGEKLFFGSGTQLSVL.

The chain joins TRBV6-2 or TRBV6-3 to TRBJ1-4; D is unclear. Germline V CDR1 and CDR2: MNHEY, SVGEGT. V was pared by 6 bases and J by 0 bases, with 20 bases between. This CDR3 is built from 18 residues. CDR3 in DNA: TGTGCCAGCAGCCCAACATTGTGGCCAGCTGCAACTAATGAAAAACTGTTTTTT. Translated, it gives CASSPTLWPAATNEKLFF.

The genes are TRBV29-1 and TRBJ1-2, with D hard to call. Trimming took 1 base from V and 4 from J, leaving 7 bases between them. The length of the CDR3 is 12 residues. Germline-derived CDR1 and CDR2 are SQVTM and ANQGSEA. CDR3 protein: CSVEGGGYGYTF. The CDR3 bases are TGCAGCGTTGAAGGAGGAGGCTATGGCTACACCTTC.

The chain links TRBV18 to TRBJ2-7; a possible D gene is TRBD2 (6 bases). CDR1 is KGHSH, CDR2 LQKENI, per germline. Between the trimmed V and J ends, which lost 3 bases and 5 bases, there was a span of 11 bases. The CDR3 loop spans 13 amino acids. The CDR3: CASSPGSGDEQYF. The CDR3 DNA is TGTGCCAGCTCACCCGGTTCGGGGGACGAGCAGTACTTC.

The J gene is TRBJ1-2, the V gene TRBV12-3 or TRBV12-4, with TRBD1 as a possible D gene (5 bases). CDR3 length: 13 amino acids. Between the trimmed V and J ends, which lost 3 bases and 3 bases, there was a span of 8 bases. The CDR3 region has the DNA TGTGCCAGCAGTTTGGGGGGAGACTATGGCTACACCTTC. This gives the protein CASSLGGDYGYTF.

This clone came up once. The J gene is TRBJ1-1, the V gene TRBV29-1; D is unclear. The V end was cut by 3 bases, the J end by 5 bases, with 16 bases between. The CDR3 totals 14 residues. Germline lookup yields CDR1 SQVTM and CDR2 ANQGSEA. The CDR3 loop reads CSVETPPTWTEAFF. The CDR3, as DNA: TGCAGCGTTGAGACGCCTCCCACGTGGACTGAAGCTTTCTTT.